The 19 T cell receptor beta chains in this list originate from one sample, sequenced in a study of blood T cell repertoires in COVID-19. The assay was immunoSEQ multiplex PCR, and TCRdb's table has in-frame clones only and misses some. This sample has approximately 190,000 clones; about 80% occur once, and the top ten carry roughly 14%. Sequencing input: peripheral blood. The receptors derive from a man younger than 40 with active or convalescent COVID-19.

V is TRBV5-5 and J is TRBJ2-7; maybe TRBD1 (5 bases). The V end lost 9 bases, the J end lost 3 bases, and 22 bases lay between the germline ends. CDR1 and CDR2 (germline): SGHKS, YYEKEE (reference sequence). This CDR3 has 15 amino acids. In nucleotides, the CDR3 is TGTGCCACCACCCTGGGCCAGGGCAATTTCTACGAGCAGTACTTC. As protein: CATTLGQGNFYEQYF.

J is TRBJ1-1 and V is TRBV7-2; no clear D gene. Trimming removed 3 bases from V and 4 bases from J, with 9 bases in between. The CDR3 length is 13 residues. Germline lookup yields CDR1 SGHTA and CDR2 FQGNSA. The CDR3 DNA reads TGTGCCAGCAGCTTGACCGAGGCCACTGAAGCTTTCTTT. This codes for CASSLTEATEAFF.

In this sample, this clone turned up a few times. The gene calls are TRBV6-5 and TRBJ1-6, with D perhaps matching TRBD1 (6 bases). This CDR3 spans 13 amino acids. Germline CDR1 reads MNHEY; CDR2 reads SVGAGI. V lost 8 bases, J lost 6 bases, and 11 bases lay in between. This CDR3 reads CASHNRVNSPLHF. The CDR3 nucleotides are TGTGCCAGCCATAACAGGGTTAATTCACCCCTCCACTTT.

V is TRBV7-9 and J is TRBJ1-2; D perhaps matches TRBD1 (6 bases). The germline V and J ends were trimmed by 5 bases and 8 bases, with 18 bases remaining between them. Germline V gene data show CDR1 as SEHNR and CDR2 as FQNEAQ (reference sequence). CDR3 size: 14 residues. CDR3 nucleotides: TGTGCCAGCAGCCCAGGGGTGATTGTGGGGGGCTACACCTTC. Translation: CASSPGVIVGGYTF.

The rearrangement links TRBV9 to TRBJ1-4, with 7 positions matching TRBD1. Germline V CDR1 and CDR2: SGDLS, YYNGEE. CDR3 length: 16 residues. Trimming cost V 5 bases and J 8 bases; bases outside gene matches: 15. The CDR3 coding sequence is TGTGCCAGCAGTGAAACAGGGGCCCGGCTAGGGGAAAAACTGTTTTTT. It encodes CASSETGARLGEKLFF.

V is TRBV28 and J is TRBJ1-2, with unresolved D. The CDR3 is made up of 15 amino acids. From germline, CDR1 is MDHEN and CDR2 SYDVKM. V lost 5 bases, J lost 2 bases, and 15 bases lay in between. CDR3 protein: CASSPPPGRNYGYTF. The DNA of the CDR3 is TGTGCCAGCAGTCCACCCCCCGGGAGGAACTATGGCTACACCTTC.

A few counts support this clone. V usage is TRBV6-5 and J usage is TRBJ1-2; no reliable D call. Trimming removed 4 bases at V and 4 bases at J, with 10 bases between. CDR3 length equals 13 residues. The germline V gene has CDR1 MNHEY and CDR2 SVGAGI. CDR3 protein: CASSLVQSYGYTF. The DNA of the CDR3 is TGTGCCAGCAGTTTGGTTCAGTCCTATGGCTACACCTTC.

This chain's CDR3 is CASSPGGFHGYTF. CDR3 in DNA: TGTGCCAGCAGCCCTGGGGGCTTCCATGGCTACACCTTC. The J gene is TRBJ1-2, the V gene TRBV27, with TRBD1 as a possible D gene (6 bases). The CDR3 is 13 amino acids. Germline assignment: CDR1 MNHEY and CDR2 SMNVEV (reference sequence). V lost 6 bases to trimming and J lost 6 bases, with 14 bases between them.

This rearrangement joins TRBV15 to TRBJ2-5, with TRBD2 identical over 11 bases. The CDR3 consists of 15 residues. V lost 7 bases to trimming and J lost 4 bases; unmatched junction nucleotides: 8. Germline CDR1 LNHNV, CDR2 YYDKDF (reference sequence). The CDR3 protein is CATNSGRGGSETQYF. CDR3 coding DNA: TGTGCCACCAATAGCGGGAGGGGCGGATCAGAGACCCAGTACTTC.

V gene TRBV10-3 combines with J gene TRBJ1-2, with D perhaps matching TRBD1 (6 bases). CDR1 and CDR2 (germline): ENHRY, SYGVKD. The CDR3 is made up of 13 amino acids. Trimming shortened V by 6 bases and J by 4 bases, and 12 bases separated the two germline ends. The CDR3 protein is CAIRGQSGYGYTF. In DNA form, the CDR3 reads TGTGCCATCAGAGGACAGTCTGGCTATGGCTACACCTTC.

The V and J genes are TRBV18 and TRBJ2-7; D remains ambiguous. V was shortened by 0 bases and J by 0 bases, with 6 bases between the two germline ends. Germline V gene data show CDR1 as KGHSH and CDR2 as LQKENI. This CDR3 is built from 14 residues. CDR3 DNA: TGTGCCAGCTCACCACCGCGGAACTCCTACGAGCAGTACTTC. It specifies CASSPPRNSYEQYF.

This clone came up a few times. V and J are TRBV7-9 and TRBJ2-7, with 12 bases aligning to TRBD2. Germline V gene data show CDR1 as SEHNR and CDR2 as FQNEAQ (reference sequence). The length of the CDR3 is 16 residues. V lost 5 bases to trimming and J lost 2 bases; unmatched junction nucleotides: 7. The CDR3 loop reads CASSPPTSGSPYEQYF. The CDR3 nucleotides are TGTGCCAGCAGCCCCCCGACTAGCGGGAGTCCCTACGAGCAGTACTTC.

The V call is TRBV5-1, the J call TRBJ1-4, with 7 nucleotides matching TRBD1. The V and J ends lost 0 bases and 0 bases, in that order; junction bases with no gene match: 5. Germline lookup yields CDR1 SGHRS and CDR2 YFSETQ. The length of the CDR3 is 17 residues. CDR3 in amino acids: CASSLGGQLATNEKLFF. CDR3 bases: TGCGCCAGCAGCTTGGGGGGACAGCTTGCAACTAATGAAAAACTGTTTTTT.

This chain joins TRBV19 and TRBJ2-1; TRBD2 is a possible D gene (5 bases). This CDR3 is built from 15 residues. The germline V gene encodes CDR1 LNHDA and CDR2 SQIVND (reference sequence). Trimming took 2 bases from V and 1 from J, leaving 9 bases between them. The CDR3 region is CASSIRGSSYNEQFF. Here the CDR3 DNA reads TGTGCCAGTAGTATACGAGGGAGTTCCTACAATGAGCAGTTCTTC.

The rearrangement uses TRBV6-5 and TRBJ1-1, with D unclear. From germline, CDR1 is MNHEY and CDR2 SVGAGI. V was trimmed by 6 bases and J by 1 base, leaving 9 bases between them. This CDR3 region has 13 residues. The DNA for the CDR3 is TGTGCCAGCAGGGAGGTGGAGAACACTGAAGCTTTCTTT. This gives the protein CASREVENTEAFF.

The V gene is TRBV24-1, the J gene TRBJ1-2; D might be TRBD1 (5 bases). CDR1 KGHDR and CDR2 SFDVKD come from the germline V gene. The CDR3 is 14 amino acids. The V end was cut by 4 bases, the J end by 5 bases, with 13 bases between. The CDR3 DNA sequence: TGTGCCACCAGTGACCAGGGACTGTCATATGGCTACACCTTC. It is translated as CATSDQGLSYGYTF.

CDR3 sequence reads: CSVTQASSGLYEQYV. CDR3 coding DNA: TGCAGCGTTACCCAGGCCAGTTCAGGCCTTTACGAGCAGTACGTC. The chain has TRBV29-1 and TRBJ2-7; D is unresolved. This CDR3 spans 15 amino acids. V lost 5 bases and J lost 4, with 21 bases in between. Germline-derived CDR1 and CDR2 are SQVTM and ANQGSEA.

The V call is TRBV7-9, the J call TRBJ1-2; TRBD1 agrees at 7 bases. The CDR3 runs 13 residues. Trimming removed 1 base from V and 8 bases from J; junction bases left unmatched: 4. The germline V gene encodes CDR1 SEHNR and CDR2 FQNEAQ (reference sequence). CDR3: CASSLEGGKGYTF. Here the CDR3 DNA reads TGTGCCAGCAGCTTAGAAGGGGGCAAAGGCTACACCTTC.

The rearrangement links TRBV6-2 or TRBV6-3 to TRBJ1-2; D possibly corresponds to TRBD1 (6 bases). Germline CDR1 is MNHEY and CDR2 is SVGEGT. V was trimmed by 2 bases and J by 2 bases, leaving 9 bases between them. The CDR3 length is 14 residues. DNA of the CDR3: TGTGCCAGCAGTTACCTACAGGGCAACTATGGCTACACCTTC. Its protein is CASSYLQGNYGYTF.